Here is one T cell receptor beta chain with its context. Its matching antigen is unknown. TCRdb redid the calling of the multiplex PCR reads with MiXCR, one entry per CDR3 protein. This sample has under 700 distinct CDR3 sequences, with about a third found just once. General study points: Greatest tumor Treg TCR overlap was with tumor naive CD4+ cells. In terms of TCR gene usage, tumor memory CD4+ T cells clustered together with blood and lymph node memory CD4+ cells, as well as with lymph node naive CD4+ cells.

Cells sorted as Tregs were CD4+, CD25+ and CD127-/low. The TCR sequence derives from a female donor with breast cancer. The sequenced material came from tumor-infiltrating Tregs sorted from the breast tumor.

CDR3 protein: CASKKGQDYGYTF. Here the CDR3 DNA reads TGTGCCAGCAAGAAGGGACAGGACTATGGCTACACCTTC. The chain joins TRBV12-3 or TRBV12-4 to TRBJ1-2, with 8 nucleotides matching TRBD1. The CDR3 totals 13 residues. The V gene end was trimmed by 7 bases and the J gene end by 3 bases; junction bases not matched to a gene: 4.